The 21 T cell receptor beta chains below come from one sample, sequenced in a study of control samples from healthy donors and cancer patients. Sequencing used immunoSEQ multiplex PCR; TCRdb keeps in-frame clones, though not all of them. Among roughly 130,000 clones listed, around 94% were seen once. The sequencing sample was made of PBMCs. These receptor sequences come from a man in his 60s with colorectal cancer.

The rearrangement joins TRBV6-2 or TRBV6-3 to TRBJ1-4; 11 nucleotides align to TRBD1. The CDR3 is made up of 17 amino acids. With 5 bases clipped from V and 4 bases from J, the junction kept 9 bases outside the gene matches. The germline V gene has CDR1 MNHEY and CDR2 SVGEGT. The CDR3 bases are TGTGCCAGCAGTAGCCGGGACAGGGGGGTGGATAATGAAAAACTGTTTTTT. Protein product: CASSSRDRGVDNEKLFF.

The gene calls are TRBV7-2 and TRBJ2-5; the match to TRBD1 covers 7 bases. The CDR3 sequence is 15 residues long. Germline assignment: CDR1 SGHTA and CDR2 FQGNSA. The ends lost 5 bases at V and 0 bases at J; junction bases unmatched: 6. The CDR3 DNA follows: TGTGCCAGCAGCCAGGACAGGACCGACCAAGAGACCCAGTACTTC. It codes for CASSQDRTDQETQYF.

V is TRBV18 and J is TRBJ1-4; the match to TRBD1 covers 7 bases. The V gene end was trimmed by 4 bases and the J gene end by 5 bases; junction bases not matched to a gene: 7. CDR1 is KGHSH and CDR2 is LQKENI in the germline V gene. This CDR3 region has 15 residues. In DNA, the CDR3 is TGTGCCAGCTCACTGGGGACAGTCTTAAATGAAAAACTGTTTTTT. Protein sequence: CASSLGTVLNEKLFF.

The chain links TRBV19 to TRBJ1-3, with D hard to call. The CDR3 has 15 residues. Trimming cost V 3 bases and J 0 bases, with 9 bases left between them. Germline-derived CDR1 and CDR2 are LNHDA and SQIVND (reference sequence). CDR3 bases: TGTGCCAGTAGTATGAACTGGAGCTCTGGAAACACCATATATTTT. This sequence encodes CASSMNWSSGNTIYF.

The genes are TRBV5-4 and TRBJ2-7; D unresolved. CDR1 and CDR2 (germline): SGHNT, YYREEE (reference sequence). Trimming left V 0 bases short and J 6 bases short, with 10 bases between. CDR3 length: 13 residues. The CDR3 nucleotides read TGTGCCAGCAGCTTGGAGGCAATTACCGAGCAGTACTTC. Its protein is CASSLEAITEQYF.

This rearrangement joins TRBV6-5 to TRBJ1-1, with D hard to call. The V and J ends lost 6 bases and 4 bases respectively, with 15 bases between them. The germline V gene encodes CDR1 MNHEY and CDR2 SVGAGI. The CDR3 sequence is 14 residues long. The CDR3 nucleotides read TGTGCCAGCAGCCGCCCCGGGGATGGCACTGAAGCTTTCTTT. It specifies CASSRPGDGTEAFF.

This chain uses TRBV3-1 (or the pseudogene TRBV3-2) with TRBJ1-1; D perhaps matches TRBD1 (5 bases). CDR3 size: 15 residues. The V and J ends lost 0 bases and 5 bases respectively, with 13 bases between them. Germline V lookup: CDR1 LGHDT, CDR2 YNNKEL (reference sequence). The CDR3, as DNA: TGTGCCAGCAGCCAAGATCCTGGGGGTCGGACTGAAGCTTTCTTT. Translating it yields CASSQDPGGRTEAFF.

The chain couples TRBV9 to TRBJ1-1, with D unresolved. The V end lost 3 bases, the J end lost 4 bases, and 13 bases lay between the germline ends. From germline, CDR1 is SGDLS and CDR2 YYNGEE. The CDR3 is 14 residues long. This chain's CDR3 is CASSGLEGITEAFF. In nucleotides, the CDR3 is TGTGCCAGCAGCGGGCTCGAAGGGATCACTGAAGCTTTCTTT.

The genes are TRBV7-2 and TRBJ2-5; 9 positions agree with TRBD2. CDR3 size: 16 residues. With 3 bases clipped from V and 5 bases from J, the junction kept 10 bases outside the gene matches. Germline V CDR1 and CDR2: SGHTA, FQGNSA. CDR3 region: CASSLSRGGGWETQYF. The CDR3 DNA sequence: TGTGCCAGCAGCTTGTCGCGCGGGGGGGGATGGGAGACCCAGTACTTC.

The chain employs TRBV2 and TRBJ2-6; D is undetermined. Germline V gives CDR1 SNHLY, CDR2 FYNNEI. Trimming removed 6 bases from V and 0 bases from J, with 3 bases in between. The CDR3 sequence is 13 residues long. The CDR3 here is CASRASGANVLTF. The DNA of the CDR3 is TGTGCCAGCAGGGCCTCTGGGGCCAACGTCCTGACTTTC.

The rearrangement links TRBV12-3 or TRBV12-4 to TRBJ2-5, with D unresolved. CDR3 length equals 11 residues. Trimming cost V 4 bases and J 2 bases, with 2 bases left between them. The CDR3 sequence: CASSYQETQYF. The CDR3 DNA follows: TGTGCCAGCAGTTATCAAGAGACCCAGTACTTC.

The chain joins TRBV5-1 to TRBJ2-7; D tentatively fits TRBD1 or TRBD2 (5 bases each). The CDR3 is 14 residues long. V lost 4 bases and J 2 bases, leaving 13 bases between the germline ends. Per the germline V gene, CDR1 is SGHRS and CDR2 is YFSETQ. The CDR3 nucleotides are TGCGCCAGCAGCCAGGCCCGGGGCACCTACGAGCAGTACTTC. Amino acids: CASSQARGTYEQYF.

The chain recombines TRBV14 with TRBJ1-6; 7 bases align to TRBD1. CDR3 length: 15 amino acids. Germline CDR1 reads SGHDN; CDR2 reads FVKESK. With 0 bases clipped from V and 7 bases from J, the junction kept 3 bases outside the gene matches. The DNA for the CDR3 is TGTGCCAGCAGCCAAGAAGGGACAGAAAATTCACCCCTCCACTTT. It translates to CASSQEGTENSPLHF.

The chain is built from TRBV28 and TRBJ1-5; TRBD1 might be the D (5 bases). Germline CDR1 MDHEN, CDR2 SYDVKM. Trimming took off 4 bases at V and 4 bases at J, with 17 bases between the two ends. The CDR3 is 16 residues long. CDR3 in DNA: TGTGCCAGCAGTTCAATCGGGCAGGGAAAAAATCAGCCCCAGCATTTT. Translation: CASSSIGQGKNQPQHF.

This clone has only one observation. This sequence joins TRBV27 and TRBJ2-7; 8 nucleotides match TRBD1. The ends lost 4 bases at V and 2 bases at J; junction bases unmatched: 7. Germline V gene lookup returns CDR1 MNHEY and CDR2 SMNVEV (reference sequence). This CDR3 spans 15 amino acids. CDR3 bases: TGTGCCAGCAGTTCCGGGACAGGCGCCACCTACGAGCAGTACTTC. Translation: CASSSGTGATYEQYF.

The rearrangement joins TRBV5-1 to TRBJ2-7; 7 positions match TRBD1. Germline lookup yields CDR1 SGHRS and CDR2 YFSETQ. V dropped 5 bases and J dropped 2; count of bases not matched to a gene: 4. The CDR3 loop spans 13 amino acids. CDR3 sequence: CASRRQGAYEQYF. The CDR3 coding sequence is TGCGCCAGCAGACGACAGGGCGCCTACGAGCAGTACTTC.

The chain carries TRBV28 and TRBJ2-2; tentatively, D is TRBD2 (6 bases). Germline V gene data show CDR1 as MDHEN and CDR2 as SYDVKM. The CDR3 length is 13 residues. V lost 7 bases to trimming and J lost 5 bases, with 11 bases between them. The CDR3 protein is CASKQGGTGELFF. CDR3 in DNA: TGTGCCAGCAAGCAGGGAGGTACCGGGGAGCTGTTTTTT.

The CDR3 loop is CASSLTGGRETQYF. CDR3 bases: TGCGCCAGCAGCCTCACAGGGGGACGAGAGACCCAGTACTTC. The V gene is TRBV4-1, the J gene TRBJ2-5; 8 nucleotides match TRBD1. The CDR3 runs 14 residues. Germline V gives CDR1 MGHRA, CDR2 YSYEKL. The trim removed 4 bases at V and 4 bases at J, leaving 5 bases unmatched.

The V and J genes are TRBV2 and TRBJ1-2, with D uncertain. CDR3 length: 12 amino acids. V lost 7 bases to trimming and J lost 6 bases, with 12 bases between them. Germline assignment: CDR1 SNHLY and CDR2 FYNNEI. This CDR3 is CASTRGWHGYTF. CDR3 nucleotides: TGTGCCAGCACCCGGGGTTGGCATGGCTACACCTTC.

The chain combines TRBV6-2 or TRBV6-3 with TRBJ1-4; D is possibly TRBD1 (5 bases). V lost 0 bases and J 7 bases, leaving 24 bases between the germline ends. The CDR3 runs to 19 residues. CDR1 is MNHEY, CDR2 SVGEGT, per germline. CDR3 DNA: TGTGCCAGCAGTTACTCGAGTACCGGTCCCTCCAGGGCGGGTGAAAAACTGTTTTTT. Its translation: CASSYSSTGPSRAGEKLFF.

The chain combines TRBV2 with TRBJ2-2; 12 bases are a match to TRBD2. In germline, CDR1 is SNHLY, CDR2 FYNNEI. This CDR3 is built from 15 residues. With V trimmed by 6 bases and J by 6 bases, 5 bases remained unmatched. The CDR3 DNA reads TGTGCCAGCAGCGGACTAGCGGGGCCGGCCGGGGAGCTGTTTTTT. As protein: CASSGLAGPAGELFF.